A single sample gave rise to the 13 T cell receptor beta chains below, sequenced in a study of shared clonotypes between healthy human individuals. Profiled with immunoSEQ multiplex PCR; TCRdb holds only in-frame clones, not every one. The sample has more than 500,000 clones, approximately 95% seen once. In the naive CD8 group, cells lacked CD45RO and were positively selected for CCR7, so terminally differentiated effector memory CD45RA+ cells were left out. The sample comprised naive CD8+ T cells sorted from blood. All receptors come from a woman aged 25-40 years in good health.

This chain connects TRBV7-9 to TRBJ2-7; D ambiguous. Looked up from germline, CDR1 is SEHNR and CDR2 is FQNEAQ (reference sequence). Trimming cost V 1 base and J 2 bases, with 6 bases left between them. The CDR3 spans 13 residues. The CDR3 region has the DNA TGTGCCAGCAGCTTAGAGGAGCCCTACGAGCAGTACTTC. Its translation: CASSLEEPYEQYF.

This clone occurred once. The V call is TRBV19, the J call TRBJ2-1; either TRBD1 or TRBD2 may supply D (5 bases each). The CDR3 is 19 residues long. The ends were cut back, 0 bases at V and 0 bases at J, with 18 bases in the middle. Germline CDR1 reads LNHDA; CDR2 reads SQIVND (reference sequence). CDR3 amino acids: CASSIDLGQGESSYNEQFF. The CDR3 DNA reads TGTGCCAGTAGTATAGATCTGGGGCAGGGAGAGTCCTCCTACAATGAGCAGTTCTTC.

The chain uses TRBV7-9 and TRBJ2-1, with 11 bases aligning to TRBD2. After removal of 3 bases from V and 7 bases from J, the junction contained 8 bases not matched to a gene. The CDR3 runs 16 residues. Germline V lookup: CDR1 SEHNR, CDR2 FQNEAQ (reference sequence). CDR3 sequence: CASSFTPGLAENEQFF. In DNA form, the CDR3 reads TGTGCCAGCAGCTTTACCCCGGGACTAGCGGAGAATGAGCAGTTCTTC. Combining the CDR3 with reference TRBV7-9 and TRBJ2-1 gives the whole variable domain DTGVSQNPRHKITKRGQNVTFRCDPISEHNRLYWYRQTLGQGPEFLTYFQNEAQLEKSRLLSDRFSAERPKGSFSTLEIQRTEQGDSAMYLCASSFTPGLAENEQFFGPGTRLTVL.

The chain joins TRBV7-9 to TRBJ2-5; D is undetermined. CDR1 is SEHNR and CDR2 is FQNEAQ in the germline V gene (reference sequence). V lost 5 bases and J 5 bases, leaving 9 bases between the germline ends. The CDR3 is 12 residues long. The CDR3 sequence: CASSLPQETQYF. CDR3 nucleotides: TGTGCCAGCAGCCTCCCCCAGGAGACCCAGTACTTC.

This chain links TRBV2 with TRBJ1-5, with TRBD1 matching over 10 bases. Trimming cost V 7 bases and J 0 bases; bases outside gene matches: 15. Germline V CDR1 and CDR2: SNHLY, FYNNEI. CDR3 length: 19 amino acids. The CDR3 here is CASKGRRGQGSGSNQPQHF. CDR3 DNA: TGTGCCAGCAAAGGGCGACGGGGACAGGGGTCAGGTAGCAATCAGCCCCAGCATTTT.

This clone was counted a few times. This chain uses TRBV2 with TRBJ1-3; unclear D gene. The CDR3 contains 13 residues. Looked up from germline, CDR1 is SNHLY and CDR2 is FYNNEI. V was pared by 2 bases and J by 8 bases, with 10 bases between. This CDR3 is CASSEISLHTIYF. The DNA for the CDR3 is TGTGCCAGCAGTGAAATCTCTTTGCACACCATATATTTT.

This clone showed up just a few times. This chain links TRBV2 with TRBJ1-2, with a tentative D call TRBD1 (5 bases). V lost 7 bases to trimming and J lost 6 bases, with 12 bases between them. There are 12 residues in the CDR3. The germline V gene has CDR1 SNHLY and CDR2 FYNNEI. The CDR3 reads CASTDEGNGYTF. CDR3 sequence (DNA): TGTGCCAGCACCGACGAGGGGAATGGCTACACCTTC.

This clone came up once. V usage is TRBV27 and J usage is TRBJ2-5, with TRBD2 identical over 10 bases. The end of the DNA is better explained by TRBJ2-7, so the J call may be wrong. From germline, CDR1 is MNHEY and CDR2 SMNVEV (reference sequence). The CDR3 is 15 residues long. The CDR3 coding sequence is TGTGCCAGCAGCTCTAGCGGGGGAGGCACCTACGAGCAGTACTTC. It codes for CASSSSGGGTYEQYF.

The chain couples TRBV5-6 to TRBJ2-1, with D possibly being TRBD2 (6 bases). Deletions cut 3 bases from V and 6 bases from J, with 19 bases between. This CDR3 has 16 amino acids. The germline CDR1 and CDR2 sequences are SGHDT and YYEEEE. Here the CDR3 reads CASSSELPGVGNEQFF. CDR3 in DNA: TGTGCCAGCAGCTCCGAACTGCCGGGAGTGGGCAATGAGCAGTTCTTC.

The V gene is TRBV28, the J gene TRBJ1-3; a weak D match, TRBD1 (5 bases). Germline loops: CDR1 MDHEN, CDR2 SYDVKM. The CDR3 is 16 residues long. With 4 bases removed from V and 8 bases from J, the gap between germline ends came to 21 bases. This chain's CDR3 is CASSSSRREGTYTIYF. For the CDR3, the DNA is TGTGCCAGCAGTTCCTCTCGCCGGGAGGGGACCTACACCATATATTTT.

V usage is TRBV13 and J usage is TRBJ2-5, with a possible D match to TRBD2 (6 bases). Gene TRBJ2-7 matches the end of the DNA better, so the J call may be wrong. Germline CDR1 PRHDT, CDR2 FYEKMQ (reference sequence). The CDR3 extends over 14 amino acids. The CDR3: CASSPRRGTYEQYF. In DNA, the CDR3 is TGTGCCAGCAGCCCGCGCCGGGGGACTTACGAGCAGTACTTC.

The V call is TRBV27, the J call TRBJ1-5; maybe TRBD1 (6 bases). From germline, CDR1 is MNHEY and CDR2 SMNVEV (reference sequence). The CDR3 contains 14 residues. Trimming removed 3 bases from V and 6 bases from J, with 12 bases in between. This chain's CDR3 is CASSFTGSGQPQHF. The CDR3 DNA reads TGTGCCAGCAGTTTTACAGGGTCTGGTCAGCCCCAGCATTTT.

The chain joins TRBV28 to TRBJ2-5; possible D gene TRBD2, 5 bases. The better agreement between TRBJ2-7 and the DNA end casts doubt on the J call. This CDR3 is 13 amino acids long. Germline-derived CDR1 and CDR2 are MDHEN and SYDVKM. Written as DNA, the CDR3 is TGTGCCAGCAGTTTCGGAGGTACCTACGAGCAGTACTTC. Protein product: CASSFGGTYEQYF.